The 27 T cell receptor beta chains below come from one sample, sequenced in a study of T cell repertoires in cytomegalovirus infection (dated by TCRdb to the late 2010s). These receptors' antigens are unknown. The intended sense of this specimen's treatment or condition label: in vitro stimulation with specific CMV peptide epitopes to enrich CMV-specific T cells. For sequencing, an Illumina HiSeq 1500 was employed. Clones were called with MiXCR by TCRdb after fastp trimmed the public reads at Q25, and only in-frame beta chains were retained. Entries that share a CDR3 protein sequence are merged under the most common genes and DNA. This sample holds 830,000 or so distinct CDR3 sequences; 30% to 35% were observed only once. The leading ten clones occupy about an eighth of the sample. The sequences come from cultured CD8+ T cells from PBMCs, collected from culture after CMV antigen stimulation. The receptors here all came from a human donor in good health (CMV status not recorded). Some clones in this sample may be carry-over from other donors' samples.

This chain joins TRBV7-3 and TRBJ2-3; 9 bases align to TRBD1. Germline V gene lookup returns CDR1 SGHTA and CDR2 FQGTGA. The junction had 15 bases not matched to a gene; V was cut back by 2 bases and J by 3 bases. The CDR3 is made up of 19 amino acids. CDR3 DNA sequence: TGTGCCAGCAGCTTAGTAGTTAGGGTTTGGGACAGGGAAACAGATACGCAGTATTTT. Translated, it gives CASSLVVRVWDRETDTQYF.

The V gene is TRBV10-3, the J gene TRBJ2-1; 12 bases line up with TRBD2. This CDR3 is 16 amino acids long. Germline CDR1 ENHRY, CDR2 SYGVKD. With 8 bases clipped from V and 8 bases from J, the junction kept 13 bases outside the gene matches. Here the CDR3 reads CAIGRTSGAPEDEQFF. CDR3 nucleotide sequence: TGTGCCATCGGCCGGACTAGCGGGGCCCCGGAGGATGAGCAGTTCTTC.

The chain is built from TRBV2 and TRBJ2-3, with a possible D match to TRBD1 (5 bases). Germline lookup yields CDR1 SNHLY and CDR2 FYNNEI. The ends were cut back, 7 bases at V and 3 bases at J, with 8 bases in the middle. This CDR3 region has 12 residues. CDR3 in DNA: TGTGCCAGCACTGGACAAACAGATACGCAGTATTTT. It encodes CASTGQTDTQYF.

V usage is TRBV6-5 and J usage is TRBJ1-4; 7 bases match TRBD1. Germline V gene sequence: CDR1 MNHEY, CDR2 SVGAGI. This CDR3 spans 15 amino acids. Germline trimming cut 6 bases from V and 3 bases from J; bases unmatched to any gene: 7. The CDR3 sequence: CASSRGTAPNEKLFF. CDR3 sequence (DNA): TGTGCCAGCAGCCGAGGGACAGCCCCTAATGAAAAACTGTTTTTT.

A note on this clonotype: A much larger clone lies one base from this, so it may be a read error. V is TRBV6-5 and J is TRBJ1-1; weak D call: TRBD1 (6 bases). Germline loops: CDR1 MNHEY, CDR2 SVGAGI. V lost 4 bases and J 0 bases, leaving 21 bases between the germline ends. The CDR3 runs 18 residues. CDR3: CASSFIRVGRDMNTEAFF. For the CDR3, the DNA is TGTGCCAGCAGTTTCATCAGGGTCGGGAGGGACATGAACACTGAAGCTTTCTTT.

The rearrangement uses TRBV27 and TRBJ2-2, with 11 bases that match TRBD2. Germline values: CDR1 MNHEY, CDR2 SMNVEV (reference sequence). CDR3 length: 19 residues. Trimming cost V 0 bases and J 1 base; bases outside gene matches: 7. The chain's CDR3 is CASSLSEIAGGENTGELFF. CDR3 DNA: TGTGCCAGCAGTTTATCCGAAATAGCGGGGGGGGAGAACACCGGGGAGCTGTTTTTT.

The chain combines TRBV11-2 with TRBJ1-3; D not certain. This CDR3 comprises 14 residues. Germline CDR1 SGHAT, CDR2 FQNNGV. Trimming removed 5 bases at V and 10 bases at J, with 18 bases between. The CDR3 bases are TGTGCCAGCAGCACCCGGACTAGCTCTTCGACCATATATTTT. Its translation: CASSTRTSSSTIYF.

This clonotype was picked up many times. This chain joins TRBV12-5 and TRBJ1-1, with a possible D match to TRBD1 (5 bases). The germline V gene has CDR1 LGHNT and CDR2 FRNRAP. V was trimmed by 2 bases and J by 5 bases, leaving 15 bases between them. There are 15 residues in the CDR3. In nucleotides, the CDR3 is TGTGCTAGTGGTTTGATCGCCGGGAGGGGAACTGAAGCTTTCTTT. Protein product: CASGLIAGRGTEAFF.

CDR3 in amino acids: CASSLSGGPEEQYV. DNA for the CDR3: TGTGCCAGCAGCCTGAGCGGGGGGCCGGAAGAGCAGTACGTC. The rearrangement links TRBV11-2 to TRBJ2-7, with 9 bases aligning to TRBD2. With V trimmed by 5 bases and J by 7 bases, 9 bases remained unmatched. The CDR3 totals 14 residues. From germline, CDR1 is SGHAT and CDR2 FQNNGV.

V and J are TRBV24-1 and TRBJ2-1; possible D gene TRBD2, 7 bases. Trimming took off 4 bases at V and 8 bases at J, with 14 bases between the two ends. The CDR3 covers 14 residues. Germline V gene data show CDR1 as KGHDR and CDR2 as SFDVKD. The CDR3 DNA reads TGTGCCACCAGTGACCCGGACAGCGGGGATGAGCAGTTCTTC. Encoded protein: CATSDPDSGDEQFF.

This clonotype was seen more than once but under ten times. V gene TRBV7-2 combines with J gene TRBJ2-2; D may match TRBD1 or TRBD2 (6 bases each). Looked up from germline, CDR1 is SGHTA and CDR2 is FQGNSA. Trimming took 7 bases from V and 1 from J, leaving 13 bases between them. This CDR3 is built from 15 residues. The CDR3 nucleotides are TGTGCCAGCATCACCCGGGGGCTGAACACCGGGGAGCTGTTTTTT. Translation: CASITRGLNTGELFF.

The chain carries TRBV11-2 and TRBJ2-7; D may correspond to TRBD1 or TRBD2 (5 bases each). CDR1 SGHAT and CDR2 FQNNGV come from the germline V gene. The CDR3 runs 17 residues. V gave up 2 bases and J gave up 5 bases, with 22 bases separating them. The CDR3, as DNA: TGTGCCAGCAGCTTATTCGTCCGGGACGGGATCCCCCACGAGCAGTACGTC. It yields the protein CASSLFVRDGIPHEQYV.

This chain links TRBV6-1 with TRBJ2-1, with D perhaps TRBD1 or TRBD2 (5 bases each). This CDR3 contains 15 residues. Trimming took off 6 bases at V and 1 base at J, with 13 bases between the two ends. Germline CDR1 is MNHNS and CDR2 is SASEGT. This CDR3 is CASSPKGPSYNEQFF. DNA for the CDR3: TGTGCCAGCAGCCCCAAGGGACCATCCTACAATGAGCAGTTCTTC.

V usage is TRBV14 and J usage is TRBJ2-1; possibly TRBD1 or TRBD2 for D (5 bases each). V was cut by 6 bases and J by 2 bases, with 17 bases left in between. This CDR3 has 16 residues. From germline, CDR1 is SGHDN and CDR2 FVKESK. The CDR3 loop is CASRPGIRGTYNEQFF. Written as DNA, the CDR3 is TGTGCCAGCAGACCAGGGATCCGGGGTACCTACAATGAGCAGTTCTTC.

As to this clonotype: The junction does not match germline at one end; this may be a read error. The chain uses TRBV27 and TRBJ1-4, with 7 bases identical to TRBD1. CDR3 length equals 15 residues. Germline assignment: CDR1 MNHEY and CDR2 SMNVEV (reference sequence). The CDR3 sequence: CASSTPGQLGFLGYF. The CDR3 nucleotides read TGTGCCAGCAGTACGCCGGGACAGTTGGGCTTTCTGGGCTATTTT.

This chain joins TRBV20-1 and TRBJ1-5, with 8 bases fitting TRBD1. J was trimmed by 4 bases and V by 3 bases; bases with no gene match: 14. CDR3 length equals 17 residues. Germline-derived CDR1 and CDR2 are DFQATT and SNEGSKA (reference sequence). DNA of the CDR3: TGCAGTGCTAGCTCGGGCAGGGGGCGCGATCGGAATCAGCCCCAGCATTTT. Translated: CSASSGRGRDRNQPQHF.

The V and J genes are TRBV27 and TRBJ2-7, with TRBD2 as a possible D gene (5 bases). Germline values: CDR1 MNHEY, CDR2 SMNVEV (reference sequence). V lost 5 bases, J lost 4 bases, and 15 bases lay in between. CDR3 length: 14 amino acids. In DNA, the CDR3 is TGTGCCAGCAGTCCGCTAGGTACGGGGTACGAGCAGTACGTC. It specifies CASSPLGTGYEQYV.

This chain joins TRBV28 and TRBJ2-1; D might be TRBD1 or TRBD2, each matching 6 bases. The CDR3 has 14 residues. Looked up from germline, CDR1 is MDHEN and CDR2 is SYDVKM. The DNA of the CDR3 is TGTGCATCGGCATACGGGGGCGACTACAATGAGCAGTTCTTC. This encodes CASAYGGDYNEQFF.

This clonotype was observed many times. This rearrangement joins TRBV7-6 to TRBJ1-2; perhaps TRBD1 as D (5 bases). V lost 5 bases to trimming and J lost 4 bases, with 17 bases between them. The CDR3 has 15 residues. Germline CDR1 and CDR2: SGHVS and FNYEAQ. Here the CDR3 reads CASSPDGGFAYGYTF. The CDR3 DNA follows: TGTGCCAGCAGCCCGGATGGGGGGTTTGCCTATGGCTACACCTTC. The entire variable domain, with the rest obtained from reference TRBV7-6 and TRBJ1-2, is as follows: GAGVSQSPRYKVTKRGQDVALRCDPISGHVSLYWYRQALGQGPEFLTYFNYEAQQDKSGLPNDRFSAERPEGSISTLTIQRTEQRDSAMYRCASSPDGGFAYGYTFGSGTRLTVV.

The CDR3 is CASSSSSKNIQYF. The CDR3 nucleotides are TGTGCCAGCAGCTCGAGTTCCAAAAACATTCAGTACTTC. The V gene is TRBV11-3, the J gene TRBJ2-4; no clear D gene. Germline V gene lookup returns CDR1 SGHNT and CDR2 YENEEA. V dropped 4 bases and J dropped 2 bases, with 6 bases sitting between them. The CDR3 runs 13 residues.

This clonotype appeared a single time. The chain has TRBV19 and TRBJ2-3; 12 bases match TRBD2. CDR1 and CDR2 (germline): LNHDA, SQIVND (reference sequence). The CDR3 covers 16 residues. The J segment lost 1 base and the V segment lost 5 bases, leaving 4 bases of the junction unmatched. This chain's CDR3 is CASSAGLAGRTDTQYF. CDR3 nucleotides: TGTGCCAGTAGTGCGGGACTAGCGGGTCGCACAGATACGCAGTATTTT.

This clonotype was picked up a small number of times. J is TRBJ2-1 and V is TRBV6-4; possible D gene TRBD2, 6 bases. Per the germline V gene, CDR1 is MRHNA and CDR2 is SNTAGT. V was shortened by 5 bases and J by 4 bases, with 21 bases between the two germline ends. This CDR3 has 17 amino acids. The CDR3 sequence is CASSLRREARLYNEQFF. For the CDR3, the DNA is TGTGCCAGCAGTTTGAGGAGGGAGGCCCGATTATACAATGAGCAGTTCTTC.

The chain is built from TRBV27 and TRBJ2-2, with D perhaps matching TRBD1 or TRBD2 (5 bases each). Per the germline V gene, CDR1 is MNHEY and CDR2 is SMNVEV (reference sequence). This CDR3 spans 16 amino acids. V was cut by 4 bases and J by 0 bases, with 12 bases left in between. Here the CDR3 DNA reads TGTGCCAGCAGTTCGGGGCGAGAAGCGAACACCGGGGAGCTGTTTTTT. Encoded protein: CASSSGREANTGELFF.

J is TRBJ2-5 and V is TRBV27; TRBD1 aligns across 9 bases. This CDR3 has 15 residues. In germline, CDR1 is MNHEY, CDR2 SMNVEV (reference sequence). Trimming took 2 bases from V and 5 from J; bases not matched to a gene: 6. The CDR3, as DNA: TGTGCCAGCAGTTTAGGACAGGGGATGGCGGAGACCCAGTACTTC. Translating gives CASSLGQGMAETQYF.

The V call is TRBV4-1, the J call TRBJ1-3, with 7 positions matching TRBD1. The CDR3 length is 18 residues. Germline V gives CDR1 MGHRA, CDR2 YSYEKL. The J segment lost 1 base and the V segment lost 3 bases, leaving 12 bases of the junction unmatched. Written as DNA, the CDR3 is TGCGCCAGCAGCCATTCAGGGACAGAAAGAAAATCTGGAAACACCATATATTTT. Its protein product is CASSHSGTERKSGNTIYF.

This clonotype was found many times. The rearrangement links TRBV19 to TRBJ2-6; no reliable D call. In germline, CDR1 is LNHDA, CDR2 SQIVND (reference sequence). The CDR3 runs 14 residues. V lost 4 bases, J lost 0 bases, and 4 bases lay in between. The CDR3 nucleotides read TGTGCCAGTAGTAGAATCTCTGGGGCCAACGTCCTGACTTTC. This gives the protein CASSRISGANVLTF.

This clonotype has just a few counts. The CDR3 loop is CASSDHADGSPLHF. CDR3 in DNA: TGTGCCAGCAGTGACCACGCGGATGGTTCACCCCTCCACTTT. The chain couples TRBV6-4 to TRBJ1-6, with D unclear. CDR1 is MRHNA, CDR2 SNTAGT, per germline. The V gene lost 2 bases and the J gene lost 9 bases, with 11 bases spanning the gap. The CDR3 extends over 14 amino acids.